Listed below are T cell receptor beta chains from one sample, sequenced in a study of Graves' ophthalmopathy and Graves' hyperthyroidism. TCRdb reprocessed the multiplex PCR reads via MiXCR and lists one record per CDR3 protein. The table lists 170,000 or so distinct CDR3 sequences, around two fifths of them singletons. Material: peripheral blood. Receptor source: a woman between 40 and 50 years old with Graves' ophthalmopathy. Both conserved end residues are part of each CDR3. A D gene is named only where the DNA matches it firmly. Rows may omit the clone size; those that give it use once, few, many or a size class.

J,D,V,size,DNA,CDR3
TRBJ2-5,TRBD2,TRBV12-3/TRBV12-4,NA,TGTGCCAGCAGCGGTGGCGGGGGGGCCGGAGAGACCCAGTACTTC,CASSGGGGAGETQYF
TRBJ1-1,NA,TRBV3-1,many,TGTGCCAGCAGCTCAGGACAGCTCCTTGAAGCTTTCTTT,CASSSGQLLEAFF
TRBJ1-1,NA,TRBV2,NA,TGTGCCATCAGTGAAGAGGGCAGGAAAAACACTGAAGCTTTCTTT,CAISEEGRKNTEAFF
TRBJ1-6,NA,TRBV27,many,TGTGCCAGCAGAGGCAACCGGGATTCACCCCTCCACTTT,CASRGNRDSPLHF
TRBJ1-2,NA,TRBV12-3/TRBV12-4,many,TGTGCCAGCAGTTTAGAACGGATGGTCGGCTACACCTTC,CASSLERMVGYTF
TRBJ1-2,NA,TRBV2,many,TGTGCCAGCAGAGTCGGGACTGTCTATGGCTACACCTTC,CASRVGTVYGYTF
TRBJ2-5,TRBD2,TRBV6-5,NA,TGTGCCAGCAGTTACTCAGGCAGCGGGAGGGCCGGGGTGGAGACCCAGTACTTC,CASSYSGSGRAGVETQYF
TRBJ1-2,NA,TRBV12-3/TRBV12-4,many,TGTGCCAGCAGTTTAACCCTCTGGGGCTATGGCTACACCTTC,CASSLTLWGYGYTF
TRBJ2-7,NA,TRBV6-1,NA,TGTGCCAGCAGTGATAGAGGGGCGTACGAGCAGTACTTC,CASSDRGAYEQYF
TRBJ2-7,TRBD2,TRBV7-6,many,TGTGCCAGCAGCTTAGGGACTAGCGGGGGCTACGAGCAGTACTTC,CASSLGTSGGYEQYF
TRBJ2-2,NA,TRBV6-2/TRBV6-3,NA,TGTGCCAGCAGGAGGACCGGGGAGCTGTTTTTT,CASRRTGELFF
TRBJ1-6,TRBD1,TRBV6-5,NA,TGTGCCAGCAGTTACGCCTTCCACTACCCCGGGACAGGGAAGTCACCCCTCCACTTT,CASSYAFHYPGTGKSPLHF
TRBJ2-7,TRBD1,TRBV28,NA,TGTGCCAGCAGTTTACGGCCGGGACAGGGGGGCTACGAGCAGTACTTC,CASSLRPGQGGYEQYF
TRBJ2-7,TRBD2,TRBV29-1,many,TGCAGCGTTAACCCCGGGACTAGCGGGTCATACGAGCAGTACTTC,CSVNPGTSGSYEQYF
TRBJ2-5,NA,TRBV7-8,NA,TGTGCCAGCAGCTTAGTGGGGGCCCGCGCAGGTGGAGGGGAGACCCAGTACTTC,CASSLVGARAGGGETQYF
TRBJ1-1,NA,TRBV20-1,NA,TGCAGTGCTAGAGGGTACCCGGGTAGGACTGAAGCTTTCTTT,CSARGYPGRTEAFF
TRBJ2-6,NA,TRBV30,many,TGTGCCTGGAGTGCAGGGGCTAGTTCTGGGGCCAACGTCCTGACTTTC,CAWSAGASSGANVLTF
TRBJ2-3,NA,TRBV28,many,TGTGCCAGCAGTTTATCAGTAAAGCGCACAGATACGCAGTATTTT,CASSLSVKRTDTQYF
TRBJ1-1,TRBD1,TRBV11-1,NA,TGTGCCAGCAGCAGCCGGGACAGGGAGAACACTGAAGCTTTCTTT,CASSSRDRENTEAFF
TRBJ1-5,NA,TRBV6-2/TRBV6-3,few,TGTGCCAGCAGTTACTCTCAGGCTAGCAATCAGCCCCAGCATTTT,CASSYSQASNQPQHF
TRBJ2-2,NA,TRBV5-1,many,TGCGCCAGCAGCTCGGCCCCTCAGGGGTTGAGCGGGGAGCTGTTTTTT,CASSSAPQGLSGELFF
TRBJ1-2,NA,TRBV20-1,NA,TGCAGTGCTAGAGTCCGCGCGGGGGGTGAGGATGGCTACACCTTC,CSARVRAGGEDGYTF
TRBJ1-2,TRBD1,TRBV6-1,NA,TGTGCCAGCAGGGGACAGGCCGCTTATGGCTACACCTTC,CASRGQAAYGYTF